This TCR beta chain was profiled in a study of PD-1 blockade in classical Hodgkin lymphoma. Points from the study as a whole: CD4+ TCR diversity, unlike CD8+, rose significantly by C4D1. Any patient who commenced nivolumab under 1 year after ASCT was excluded. Newly diagnosed patients reportedly trailed healthy donors in baseline TCR diversity.

The CDR3 has 15 amino acids. Trimming cost V 5 bases and J 6 bases; bases outside gene matches: 7. CDR1 is SGHTA, CDR2 FQGNSA, per germline. Produced via immunoSEQ multiplex PCR; TCRdb's table is partial and in-frame only. The sample holds about 28,000 clones, 70% to 90% seen once. Following autologous stem cell transplantation, relapse occurred in every patient, and exposure to brentuximab vedotin varied. As for this clone: The antigen remains undetermined.

This material consisted of peripheral blood mononuclear cells (PBMCs), taken before the second cycle of nivolumab. The chain joins TRBV7-2 to TRBJ2-2; 9 bases are a match to TRBD2. The receptor's source is a human donor with classical Hodgkin lymphoma. Here the CDR3 reads CASSPGLASSGELFF. The CDR3 coding sequence is TGTGCCAGCAGCCCGGGACTAGCATCTTCCGGGGAGCTGTTTTTT. The variable domain in full, with the rest retrieved from reference TRBV7-2 and TRBJ2-2, is GAGVSQSPSNKVTEKGKDVELRCDPISGHTALYWYRQSLGQGLEFLIYFQGNSAPDKSGLPSDRFSAERTGGSVSTLTIQRTQQEDSAVYLCASSPGLASSGELFFGEGSRLTVL.